The present entry profiles one T cell receptor beta chain with its context. As defined, naive CD8 cells were CD45RO-negative and positively selected for CCR7, with terminally differentiated effector memory CD45RA+ cells excluded. The record originates from a study of shared clonotypes between healthy human individuals. The V end was cut by 1 base, the J end by 5 bases, with 8 bases between. This CDR3 has 13 residues. In germline, CDR1 is MGHRA, CDR2 YSYEKL. Repertoires were generated with immunoSEQ multiplex PCR, while TCRdb's copy carries only in-frame clones and drops some. The sample has about 2.1 million clones; around 93% are singletons.

The receptor's source is a man younger than 35 in good health. Some clones in this sample may be carry-over from other donors' samples. The V gene is TRBV4-1, the J gene TRBJ2-5; D is undetermined. Sequencing was carried out using naive CD8+ T cells from PBMCs. The CDR3 region has the DNA TGCGCCAGCAGCCAAGCTCGTTCGGAGACCCAGTACTTC. Encoded protein: CASSQARSETQYF.